The clone carrying this T cell receptor (beta chain) was counted ten times or more. The antigen is undetermined. TCRdb passed the reads through MiXCR, listing each CDR3 protein once. The sample has approximately 250,000 distinct CDR3 sequences; roughly 9.1% are singletons. The source of the sample is a study of T cell repertoires in cytomegalovirus infection. Trimming pared 4 bases from V and 5 bases from J, leaving 20 bases between. The CDR3 has 16 amino acids. The germline V gene has CDR1 MNHNY and CDR2 SVGAGI (reference sequence). Whole-study results and caveats: What dominated the ex vivo response were HLA-C-restricted CMV-specific TCR beta clonotypes.

The sequence was obtained from a human donor in good health (CMV status not recorded). Some clones in this sample may be carry-over from other donors' samples. The chain carries TRBV6-6 and TRBJ1-1, with a tentative D call TRBD1 (6 bases). Source material: PBMCs. The DNA for the CDR3 is TGTGCCAGCAGTTCCAACCCGGGGGGGCCGAGGACTGAAGCTTTCTTT. It yields the protein CASSSNPGGPRTEAFF.